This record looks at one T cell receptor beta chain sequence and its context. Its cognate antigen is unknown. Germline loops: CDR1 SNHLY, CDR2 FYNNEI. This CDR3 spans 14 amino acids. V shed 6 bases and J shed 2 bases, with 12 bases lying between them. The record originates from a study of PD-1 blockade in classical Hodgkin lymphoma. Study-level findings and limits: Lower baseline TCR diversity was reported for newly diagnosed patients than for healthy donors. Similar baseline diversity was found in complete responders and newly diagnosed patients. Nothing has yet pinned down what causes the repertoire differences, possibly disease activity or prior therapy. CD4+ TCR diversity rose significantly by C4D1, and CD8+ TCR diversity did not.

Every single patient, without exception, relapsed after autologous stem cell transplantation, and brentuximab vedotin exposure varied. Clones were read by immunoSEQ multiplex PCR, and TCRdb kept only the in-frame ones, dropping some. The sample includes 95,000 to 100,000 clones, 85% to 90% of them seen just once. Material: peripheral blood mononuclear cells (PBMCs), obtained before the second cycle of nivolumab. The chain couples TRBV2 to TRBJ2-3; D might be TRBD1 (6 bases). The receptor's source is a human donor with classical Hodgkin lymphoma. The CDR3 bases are TGTGCCAGCAGACACCGGGACATCACAGATACGCAGTATTTT. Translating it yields CASRHRDITDTQYF.